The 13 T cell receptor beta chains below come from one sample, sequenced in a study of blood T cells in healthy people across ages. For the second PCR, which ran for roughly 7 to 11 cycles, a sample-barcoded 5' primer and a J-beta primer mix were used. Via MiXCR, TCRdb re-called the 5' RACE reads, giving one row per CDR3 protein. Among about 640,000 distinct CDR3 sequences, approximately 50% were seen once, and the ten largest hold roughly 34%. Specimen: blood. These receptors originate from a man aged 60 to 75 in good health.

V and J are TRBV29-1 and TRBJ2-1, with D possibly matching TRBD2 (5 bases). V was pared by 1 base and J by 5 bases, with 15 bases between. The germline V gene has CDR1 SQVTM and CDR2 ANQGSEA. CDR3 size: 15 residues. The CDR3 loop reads CSVEGASPGNNEQFF. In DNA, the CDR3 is TGCAGCGTTGAAGGCGCCAGCCCGGGAAACAATGAGCAGTTCTTC.

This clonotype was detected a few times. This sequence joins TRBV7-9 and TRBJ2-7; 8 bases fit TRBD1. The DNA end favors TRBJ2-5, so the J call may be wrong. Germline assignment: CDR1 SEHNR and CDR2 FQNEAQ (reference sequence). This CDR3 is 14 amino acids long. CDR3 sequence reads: CASSTGQGVETQYF. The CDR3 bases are TGTGCCAGCAGCACTGGACAGGGAGTAGAGACCCAGTACTTC.

CDR3 sequence reads: CASSGGVANEKLFF. CDR3 DNA sequence: TGTGCCAGCAGTGGAGGTGTCGCTAATGAAAAACTGTTTTTT. The chain links TRBV25-1 to TRBJ1-4; D call uncertain. The CDR3 sequence is 14 residues long. Trimming removed 4 bases from V and 3 bases from J, with 9 bases in between. The germline V gene has CDR1 MGHDK and CDR2 SYGVNS.

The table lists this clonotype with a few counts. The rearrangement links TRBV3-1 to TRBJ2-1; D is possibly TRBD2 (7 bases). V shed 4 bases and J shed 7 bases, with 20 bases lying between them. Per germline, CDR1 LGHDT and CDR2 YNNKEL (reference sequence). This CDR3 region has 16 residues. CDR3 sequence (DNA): TGTGCCAGCAGCCCCACCGGGGGGCTCATATTGAATGAGCAGTTCTTC. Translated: CASSPTGGLILNEQFF.

In DNA, the CDR3 is TGCAGTGCCGAGTCTAGCGGGGGCCGACAAGAGACCCAGTACTTC. Its translation: CSAESSGGRQETQYF. The chain combines TRBV20-1 with TRBJ2-5; the match to TRBD2 covers 10 bases. The V gene end was trimmed by 6 bases and the J gene end by 2 bases; junction bases not matched to a gene: 9. This CDR3 has 15 amino acids. Germline V gene sequence: CDR1 DFQATT, CDR2 SNEGSKA (reference sequence).

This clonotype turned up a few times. CDR3 in amino acids: CSANSGASSYNEQFF. The CDR3, as DNA: TGCAGTGCTAATAGCGGGGCAAGCTCCTACAATGAGCAGTTCTTC. This chain uses TRBV20-1 with TRBJ2-1; 8 bases agree with TRBD2. The germline V gene has CDR1 DFQATT and CDR2 SNEGSKA (reference sequence). The V segment lost 4 bases and the J segment 0 bases; nucleotides outside the gene matches: 5. The CDR3 is 15 amino acids.

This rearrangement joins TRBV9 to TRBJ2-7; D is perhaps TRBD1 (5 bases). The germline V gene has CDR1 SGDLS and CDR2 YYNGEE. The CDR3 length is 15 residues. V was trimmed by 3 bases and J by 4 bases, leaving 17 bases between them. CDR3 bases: TGTGCCAGCAGCGCGTATTACTCAGGGAATTACGAGCAGTACTTC. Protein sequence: CASSAYYSGNYEQYF. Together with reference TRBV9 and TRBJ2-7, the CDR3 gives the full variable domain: DSGVTQTPKHLITATGQRVTLRCSPRSGDLSVYWYQQSLDQGLQFLIQYYNGEERAKGNILERFSAQQFPDLHSELNLSSLELGDSALYFCASSAYYSGNYEQYFGPGTRLTVT.

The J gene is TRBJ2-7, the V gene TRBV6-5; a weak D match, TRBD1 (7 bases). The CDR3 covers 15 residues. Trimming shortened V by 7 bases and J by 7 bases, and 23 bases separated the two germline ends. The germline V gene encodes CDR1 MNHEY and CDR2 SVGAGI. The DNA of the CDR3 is TGTGCCAGCACCCTCGACAGGGACTCCTACAATGAGCAGTACTTC. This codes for CASTLDRDSYNEQYF.

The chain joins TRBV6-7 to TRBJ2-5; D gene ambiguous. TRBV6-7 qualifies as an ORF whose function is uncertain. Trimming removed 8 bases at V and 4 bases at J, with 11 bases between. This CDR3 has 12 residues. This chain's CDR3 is CASGSGIETQYF. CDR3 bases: TGTGCCAGCGGCTCGGGTATAGAGACCCAGTACTTC.

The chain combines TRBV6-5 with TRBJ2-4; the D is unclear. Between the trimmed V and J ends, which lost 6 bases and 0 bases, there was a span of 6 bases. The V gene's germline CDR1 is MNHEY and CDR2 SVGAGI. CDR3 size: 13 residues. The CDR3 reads CASSNVAKNIQYF. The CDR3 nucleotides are TGTGCCAGCAGCAACGTAGCCAAAAACATTCAGTACTTC.

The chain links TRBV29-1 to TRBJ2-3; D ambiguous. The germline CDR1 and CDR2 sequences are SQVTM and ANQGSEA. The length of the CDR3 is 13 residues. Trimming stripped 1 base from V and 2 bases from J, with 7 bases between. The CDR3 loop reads CSVEVRSTDTQYF. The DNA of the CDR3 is TGCAGCGTTGAAGTCAGGTCCACAGATACGCAGTATTTT.

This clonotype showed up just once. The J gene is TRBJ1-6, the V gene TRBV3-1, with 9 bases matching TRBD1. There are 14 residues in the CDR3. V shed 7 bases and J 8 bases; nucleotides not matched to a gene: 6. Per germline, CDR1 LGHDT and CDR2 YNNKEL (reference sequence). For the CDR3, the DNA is TGTGCCAGCACCTCGACAGGGGGTTATTCACCCCTCCACTTT. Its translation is CASTSTGGYSPLHF.

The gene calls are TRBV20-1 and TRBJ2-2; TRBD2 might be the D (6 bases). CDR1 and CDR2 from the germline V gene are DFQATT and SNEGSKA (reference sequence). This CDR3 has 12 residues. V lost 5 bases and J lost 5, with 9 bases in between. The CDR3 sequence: CSAGGGTGELFF. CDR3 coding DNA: TGCAGTGCTGGTGGAGGGACCGGGGAGCTGTTTTTT.